This T cell receptor beta chain was sequenced during a study of T cell responses to AZD1222 COVID-19 vaccine. The study's findings and limits: Repertoires were obtained solely post-peak T cell response. Spike-specific TCR breadth and depth both grew after two AZD1222 doses. Just five or six AZD1222 recipients were seropositive at baseline. Per reports, nearly half of all spike-specific TCRs target regions that are unmutated in variants.

A word on this clone: Its antigen is not known.

The V gene lost 2 bases and the J gene lost 4 bases, with 8 bases spanning the gap. The CDR3 covers 13 residues. CDR1 MNHNS and CDR2 SASEGT come from the germline V gene. Generated by immunoSEQ multiplex PCR, the TCRdb table keeps only in-frame clones and is missing some. This sample has about 200,000 clones, with under 95% found just once. This sequence originates from an adult who received the AZD1222 COVID-19 vaccine. Sequencing used peripheral blood, obtained 28 days after the second AZD1222 dose. The chain couples TRBV6-1 to TRBJ1-2; D is undetermined. The CDR3 spells CASSEPVPYGYTF. CDR3 coding DNA: TGTGCCAGCAGTGAACCCGTTCCCTATGGCTACACCTTC.